A selection of T cell receptor beta chains follows, all from one sample in a study of T cell responses to AZD1222 COVID-19 vaccine. Here immunoSEQ multiplex PCR was the method, and the copy in TCRdb shows in-frame clones only, minus some. The table shows around 260,000 clones, with 80% to 95% occurring only once. Sequenced material: peripheral blood, taken on day 0 of AZD1222 vaccination. The receptor set was obtained from an adult in good health. The CDR3 runs from the conserved cysteine through the conserved F or W. A D gene is named only where the DNA matches it firmly. Clone size is not always given. Where it is, it says once, few, many or a class for expanded clones.

J gene,D gene,V gene,clone size,CDR3 DNA,CDR3 protein
TRBJ2-7,NA,TRBV6-1,NA,TGTGCCAGCAGTGAATTCGGAACCACCTACGAGCAGTACTTC,CASSEFGTTYEQYF
TRBJ1-2,NA,TRBV19,NA,TGTGCCAGTAGTAGCTACAGGGACCGTGGCTACACCTTC,CASSSYRDRGYTF
TRBJ2-1,NA,TRBV4-1,once,TGCGCCAGCAGACCTACCAAGGGCCCCCTTACAATTGAGCAGTTCTTC,CASRPTKGPLTIEQFF
TRBJ2-1,NA,TRBV4-1,NA,TGCGCCAGCAGCCATTCCCTAACCGAGGGGGGGGCCACCCCTGAGCAGTTCTTC,CASSHSLTEGGATPEQFF
TRBJ2-3,TRBD1,TRBV29-1,NA,TGCAGCGTTGTAACAGGGGGGATCGGTACGCAGTATTTT,CSVVTGGIGTQYF
TRBJ2-2,TRBD1,TRBV2,NA,TGTGCCAGCAGTAGGGACAGGACGAACACCGGGGAGCTGTTTTTT,CASSRDRTNTGELFF
TRBJ2-7,TRBD2,TRBV18,NA,TGTGCCAGCTCCCCGGGGACTAGCGGGAGAGGCGAGCAGTACTTC,CASSPGTSGRGEQYF
TRBJ1-2,NA,TRBV27,NA,TGTGCCAGCAGTTTATACGGGGGGAATGGCTACACCTTC,CASSLYGGNGYTF
TRBJ2-3,NA,TRBV9,NA,TGTGCCAGCAGCCTTACTCAGGGCGCTAGCACAGATACGCAGTATTTT,CASSLTQGASTDTQYF
TRBJ2-1,TRBD1,TRBV24-1,NA,TGTGCCGTCCGGGACAGGAGTTTCGATGAGCAGTTCTTC,CAVRDRSFDEQFF
TRBJ2-7,TRBD2,TRBV5-1,NA,TGCGCCAGCAGCTCCGGGACTAGCGTCTACGAGCAGTACTTC,CASSSGTSVYEQYF
TRBJ2-3,TRBD2,TRBV5-1,NA,TGCGCCAGCAGCTTGGGCGGGAGGGATACGCAGTATTTT,CASSLGGRDTQYF
TRBJ2-2,TRBD2,TRBV19,NA,TGTGCCACCCGGGGGGTGGGTTACACCGGGGAGCTGTTTTTT,CATRGVGYTGELFF
TRBJ2-3,NA,TRBV10-3,NA,TGTGCCATCAGTCAGCTTAGCACAGATACGCAGTATTTT,CAISQLSTDTQYF
TRBJ1-1,NA,TRBV7-2,NA,TGTGCCAGCAGCTCTCCAGGACCGAACACTGAAGCTTTCTTT,CASSSPGPNTEAFF
TRBJ2-3,NA,TRBV5-1,NA,TGCGCCAGCAGCTTGGAGGCGGGGCAGAGTACGCAGTATTTT,CASSLEAGQSTQYF
TRBJ2-1,TRBD1,TRBV6-6,NA,TGTGCCAGCAGTTCCGGACAGGGGAACAACAATGAGCAGTTCTTC,CASSSGQGNNNEQFF
TRBJ2-7,NA,TRBV7-3,NA,TGTGCCAGCAGCTTAGACCGGAGCTACGAGCAGTACTTC,CASSLDRSYEQYF
TRBJ1-2,NA,TRBV20-1,NA,TGCAGTGCCGGGGGTAACTATGGCTACACCTTC,CSAGGNYGYTF